This paragraph covers one T cell receptor beta chain sequence. The target antigen is unknown. This record comes from a study of T cells in localized non-small cell lung cancer. Findings of the study overall: Heterogeneity remains possible, as sequencing covered one tumor region only. Among the top 100 tumor clones, a median around 50 appeared in adjacent lung. Uninvolved nearby lung showed the greatest T cell clonality, exceeding that found in tumor. Greater blood T cell density accompanied longer overall survival.

V gave up 3 bases and J gave up 2 bases, with 11 bases separating them. CDR1 and CDR2 (germline): KGHSH, LQKENI. This CDR3 contains 14 residues. The method was immunoSEQ multiplex PCR; TCRdb's version includes in-frame clones alone and lacks a portion of them. The top ten hold roughly 5.4% of the sample, which has tens of thousands of clones, about nine tenths seen once. The chain employs TRBV18 and TRBJ2-7, with D unresolved. This TCR was sampled from a male donor aged 60 or over with stage II lung adenocarcinoma. Source: peripheral blood mononuclear cells, taken before any cancer treatment. CDR3 in amino acids: CASSPGRNPYEQYF. The CDR3 DNA sequence: TGTGCCAGCTCACCCGGGCGGAACCCCTACGAGCAGTACTTC.